This paragraph covers one TCR beta chain sequence. Its antigen is not identified. The CDR3 has 15 amino acids. The germline V gene has CDR1 MNHEY and CDR2 SVGAGI. V was trimmed by 5 bases and J by 0 bases, leaving 13 bases between them. The data derive from a study of T cell clonotyping in hematopoietic cell transplantation. Study results and limitations: Higher Inverse Simpson Index values in graft donor and pretransplant recipient predicted broader posttransplant TCR diversity. Few recipient clonotypes overlapped donors; over 97% were de novo at given depth.

Libraries were prepared by immunoSEQ multiplex PCR; TCRdb keeps only in-frame clonotypes and omits some of them. The sample consists of some 1,000 clones, 65% to 85% of them appearing once. Blood collection times were about day -28 and days 30, 100, 180 posttransplant. The receptor's source is a female patient in her 50s who had an allogeneic stem cell transplant, so the T cells may come from the graft donor. Some clones in this sample may be carry-over from other donors' samples. The specimen was PBMCs, collected 30 days after allogeneic stem cell transplant. This chain uses TRBV6-5 with TRBJ1-1, with a tentative D call TRBD1 (5 bases). This CDR3 is CASSTTGTLNTEAFF. For the CDR3, the DNA is TGTGCCAGCAGTACAACCGGGACTTTGAACACTGAAGCTTTCTTT.